This record looks at one TCR beta chain sequence and its context. There is no known antigen for this receptor. Base-call qualities are not available, and no considerably larger clone is one nucleotide away. The CDR3 contains 15 residues, cysteine and phenylalanine counted. Of all the DNA, just the CDR3 is kept, 45 bases in frame from base 1. CDR1 MDHEN and CDR2 SYDVKM are derived from the germline V gene. V is pared back by 5 bases and J by 3 bases, with 13 bases lying between the germline termini. The library came from the immunoSEQ multiplex PCR assay. Following the manufacturer's protocol, the hsTCRB Kit was used to amplify rearranged TCR beta chain sequences. TCRB libraries were sequenced on an Illumina MiSeq. Processing in the source paper ran as follows. The kit vendor's proprietary platform handled demultiplexing, trimming and gene mapping. TCRdb limited this immuneACCESS table to in-frame rearrangements with V and J called. A share of clones is missing; checked studies link under half to unresolved V genes, and the rest is unexplained. V, J and clone size derive from that table, while D and trimming were established from the DNA sequence. The sample table holds tens of thousands of clones, of which approximately 80% were seen once. The top ten hold roughly 5.7% of the sample.

This sample is part of a study of a mutant IDH1 vaccine in newly diagnosed glioma (dated by TCRdb to about 2021). Study-level background: Vaccination was initiated 4-6 weeks after radiotherapy alone, or concurrently with temozolomide cycles in the chemotherapy-containing groups. The week-35 safety follow-up was designated visit V12, and the week-47 end of study was designated visit V13. Longitudinal TCRB deep sequencing was performed for 20 to 25 treated patients wherever samples were available for exploratory analyses. Before enrollment, patients had received standard therapy of radiotherapy alone, temozolomide alone, or radiochemotherapy with temozolomide; most received the combination. Of the roughly 30 treated patients, approximately 62% were male and 37.5% were female, and a mean age of approximately 40 years was recorded. Peripheral blood was drawn at six visits: V03 (baseline), V05, V07, V10, V12 and V13.

What the authors observed across the whole study: The authors stated that sample limitations prevented analyses of patient blood samples from being reproduced. PBMC samples for TCRB deep sequencing were selected based on availability. Across multiple MHC alleles, vaccine-induced immune responses were seen in around 93% of patients. Changes in the top peripheral T cell clonotypes picked up by TCRB sequencing did not appear to be linked to pseudoprogression.

Taken with the paper, the label for time point translates to: week 35, safety follow-up. A 20-mer mutant IDH1 peptide at 300 micrograms in Montanide made up each vaccine dose, which was injected subcutaneously together with topical imiquimod. Patients were given eight vaccinations, in weeks 1, 3, 5, 7, 11, 15, 19 and 23, which matched visits V03 through V10. Newly diagnosed WHO grade 3 or 4 IDH1-mutant astrocytomas showing loss of nuclear ATRX were present in the donors. The samples were drawn from NOA16, a multicentre, single-arm, open-label phase I trial in Germany that tested a mutant IDH1 peptide vaccine in humans for the first time. Genomic DNA for TCRB sequencing was isolated from EDTA blood with the DNeasy Blood and Tissue Kit.

The sample consisted of PBMCs, taken from a glioma patient whose treatment included an IDH1 peptide vaccine. The sequence derives from a man between 35 and 55 years old with glioma. The sequence is built from TRBV28 and TRBJ1-4, with a weak D call of TRBD1 (5 bases match). The CDR3 corresponds to CASSPWDGPNEKLFF. The DNA sequence is given as TGTGCCAGCAGTCCCTGGGACGGCCCTAATGAAAAACTGTTTTTT.